The clone carrying this T cell receptor beta chain came up once. The data were taken from a study of T cell clones after liver transplantation. Some clones are missing from TCRdb's copy, which holds only in-frame ones; the method was immunoSEQ multiplex PCR. The table records 68,000 or so clones, around 80% of them present only once. With 5 bases removed from V and 0 bases from J, the gap between germline ends came to 16 bases. Per germline, CDR1 SGHVS and CDR2 FNYEAQ. This CDR3 is 17 amino acids long. The chain recombines TRBV7-6 with TRBJ2-2, with D possibly TRBD1 on 6 matching bases. The receptor was derived from a human donor who received a liver transplant. The material was CD4+ T cells from blood, obtained before liver transplant. The DNA of the CDR3 is TGTGCCAGCAGCCTTGATACAGGGCTGGCGAACACCGGGGAGCTGTTTTTT. As protein: CASSLDTGLANTGELFF.